Listed below are T cell receptor beta chains from one sample, sequenced in a study of blood T cell repertoires in COVID-19. Profiled with immunoSEQ multiplex PCR; TCRdb holds only in-frame clones, not every one. The sample lists some 99,000 clones, approximately 81% seen once, with roughly a tenth in the top ten. Sequencing used peripheral blood. The source is a woman aged 80 or over with acute or convalescent COVID-19. Both conserved end residues are part of each CDR3. The D gene is left open where the match is weak. For some rows the clone size is stated as once, few or many, or as a class when expanded; others skip it.

>15|TRBD1|.|TRBV27|TRBJ1-6
TGTGCCAGCAGGGACCGGGACAGGGAGCAATCACCCCTCCACTTT
CASRDRDREQSPLHF
>14|TRBD1|few|TRBV27|TRBJ1-2
TGTGCCAGCAGCCGCACAGGGGGCGCGAAGGGCTACACCTTC
CASSRTGGAKGYTF
>12|TRBD1|.|TRBV28|TRBJ1-2
TGTGCCAGCAGTTTCAGGACAGGGAGCTACACCTTC
CASSFRTGSYTF
>14|.|.|TRBV5-8|TRBJ2-3
TGTGCCAGCAGCCCCGGAGGGGTCACAGATACGCAGTATTTT
CASSPGGVTDTQYF
>14|TRBD1|.|TRBV28|TRBJ1-4
TGTGCCAGCAACCCGACAGGGGCCTTAGAAAAACTGTTTTTT
CASNPTGALEKLFF
>14|.|.|TRBV28|TRBJ1-2
TGTGCCAGCAGTTCGAACCAGGGGTTATATGGCTACACCTTC
CASSSNQGLYGYTF
>21|TRBD2|.|TRBV4-3|TRBJ2-1
TGCGCCAGCAGCCCCCGAAGGCCGCTAGCGGGGGGTCCAAGCTCCTACAATGAGCAGTTCTTC
CASSPRRPLAGGPSSYNEQFF
>15|TRBD1|.|TRBV2|TRBJ1-4
TGTGCCAGCAGTGACGTGGGACAGAATAATGAAAAACTGTTTTTT
CASSDVGQNNEKLFF
>14|TRBD1|.|TRBV10-3|TRBJ2-7
TGTGCCACCGAGCCCGGGACAGGGACGGGCGAGCAGTACTTC
CATEPGTGTGEQYF
>14|.|.|TRBV7-2|TRBJ1-1
TGTGCCAGCAGACCAGGTCCGGTGGACACTGAAGCTTTCTTT
CASRPGPVDTEAFF
>12|.|.|TRBV3-1/TRBV3-2|TRBJ2-5
TGTGCCAGCAGCCAAGGAACACCAGACCAGTACTTC
CASSQGTPDQYF
>15|.|.|TRBV15|TRBJ2-5
TGTGCCACCAGCAGAGATGAGGCAGTCCAAGAGACCCAGTACTTC
CATSRDEAVQETQYF
>16|.|.|TRBV25-1|TRBJ1-1
TGTGCCAGCACGGCGGGCGGGGGGCCATCTAACACTGAAGCTTTCTTT
CASTAGGGPSNTEAFF
>14|TRBD1|.|TRBV6-8|TRBJ2-2
TGTGCCAGCAGTCCAAAACAGGGGACCGGGGAGCTGTTTTTT
CASSPKQGTGELFF
>17|.|once|TRBV21-1|TRBJ2-2
TGTGCCAGCAGCAAAGTTGCTGGGGCAGTAAACACCGGGGAGCTGTTTTTT
CASSKVAGAVNTGELFF
>17|TRBD1|.|TRBV11-2|TRBJ2-1
TGTGCCAGCAGCCCCCATGGAGTGGGACAGGGAAACAATGAGCAGTTCTTC
CASSPHGVGQGNNEQFF
>14|.|.|TRBV14|TRBJ2-5
TGTGCCAGCAGCCAAGGAGGGTGGGGAGAGACCCAGTACTTC
CASSQGGWGETQYF
>19|TRBD1|once|TRBV4-3|TRBJ2-2
TGCGCCAGCAGCCAAGAGACGGGGCTAGGGACAGGGTACACCGGGGAGCTGTTTTTT
CASSQETGLGTGYTGELFF
>14|TRBD1|.|TRBV10-3|TRBJ1-2
TGTGCCAGTACGGGACAGGGGCGTAACTATGGCTACACCTTC
CASTGQGRNYGYTF
>14|.|.|TRBV19|TRBJ1-2
TGTGCCAGTAGTAAGGGGGATTTGGACTATGGCTACACCTTC
CASSKGDLDYGYTF
>13|.|few|TRBV11-2|TRBJ2-7
TGTGCCAGCAGCTTTTCAGGTTCCTACGAGCAGTACTTC
CASSFSGSYEQYF
>12|TRBD1|.|TRBV2|TRBJ2-7
TGTGCCAGCAGTTTACAGGGGGGCGAGCAGTACTTC
CASSLQGGEQYF
>13|.|.|TRBV12-3/TRBV12-4|TRBJ1-2
TGTGCCAGCAGGGTGGGGACAAGTAATGGCTACACCTTC
CASRVGTSNGYTF
>11|.|.|TRBV28|TRBJ1-1
TGTGCCAGCAGTTTCAGGAGGGAAGCTTTCTTT
CASSFRREAFF
>16|.|.|TRBV6-6|TRBJ1-5
TGTGCCAGCAGTCCATTTCAGGGTATTGGCAATCAGCCCCAGCATTTT
CASSPFQGIGNQPQHF
>15|TRBD1|.|TRBV5-4|TRBJ2-7
TGTGCCAGCAGTACGGACAGGGAGAGATCCTACGAGCAGTACTTC
CASSTDRERSYEQYF
>16|.|.|TRBV3-1/TRBV3-2|TRBJ1-5
TGTGCCAGCAGCGCTCAACAGGGTTATGGCAATCAGCCCCAGCATTTT
CASSAQQGYGNQPQHF
>13|.|.|TRBV18|TRBJ1-4
TGTGCCAGCTCACCACTGCGGAGAGAAAAACTGTTTTTT
CASSPLRREKLFF
>15|.|.|TRBV4-3|TRBJ1-4
TGCGCCAGCAGCCCCGGCGGCGCAACTAATGAAAAACTGTTTTTT
CASSPGGATNEKLFF
>15|TRBD1|.|TRBV7-9|TRBJ1-2
TGTGCCAGCAGCTTAGTGGGACAGGGGAACTATGGCTACACCTTC
CASSLVGQGNYGYTF
>13|.|.|TRBV2|TRBJ2-2
TGTGCCAGCAGTGAAGACGGCGACTCGGTGCTGTTTTTT
CASSEDGDSVLFF
>15|.|.|TRBV10-3|TRBJ2-7
TGTGCCATCAGTGAGTCGACTAGTGCATCCTACGAGCAGTACTTC
CAISESTSASYEQYF
>15|.|.|TRBV5-4|TRBJ1-4
TGTGCCAGCAGCTTGGGCACTGCAACTAATGAAAAACTGTTTTTT
CASSLGTATNEKLFF
>16|TRBD1|few|TRBV5-8|TRBJ2-5
TGTGCCAGCAGCTCAACCGGGACAGGGGGGTTGAAGACCCAGTACTTC
CASSSTGTGGLKTQYF
>13|.|.|TRBV4-3|TRBJ2-5
TGCGCCAGCAGCCAAGATGTAGCCGAGACCCAGTACTTC
CASSQDVAETQYF
>15|TRBD2|.|TRBV7-9|TRBJ2-5
TGTGCCAGCAGCCTGAATAGCGGGGGGGCCGAGACCCAGTACTTC
CASSLNSGGAETQYF
>13|.|.|TRBV27|TRBJ1-2
TGTGCCAGCAGTTCCAGGGTAGGTGGTGGCTACACCTTC
CASSSRVGGGYTF
>15|.|.|TRBV28|TRBJ1-6
TGTGCCAGCAGAAATTTGGGGGGGCACAATTCACCCCTCCACTTT
CASRNLGGHNSPLHF
>15|.|once|TRBV5-3|TRBJ2-7
TGTGCCAGAAAATTTATGGGGGGTTCCTCGGGCGAGCAGTACTTC
CARKFMGGSSGEQYF
>15|TRBD1|few|TRBV4-3|TRBJ1-3
TGCGCCAGCAGCCAAGAAAGGACAGGATGGGAGGCCATATATTTT
CASSQERTGWEAIYF
>15|TRBD1|.|TRBV28|TRBJ1-5
TGTGCCAGCAGGCTAAACAGGGGGAATAACCAGCCCCAGCATTTT
CASRLNRGNNQPQHF
>12|.|.|TRBV2|TRBJ2-5
TGTGCCAGCAGAGAGTACCAAGAGACCCAGTACTTC
CASREYQETQYF
>11|TRBD1|.|TRBV2|TRBJ1-1
TGTGCCAGTTCAGGGGGCACTGAAGCTTTCTTT
CASSGGTEAFF
>14|TRBD1|.|TRBV11-2|TRBJ2-7
TGTGCCAGCAGCACCCGACAGGGTCACTACGAGCAGTACTTC
CASSTRQGHYEQYF
>18|TRBD1|once|TRBV11-2|TRBJ1-6
TGTGCCAGCAGCTTAGGGACAGGGGCTGATCTTTTTGGTTCACCCCTCCACTTT
CASSLGTGADLFGSPLHF
>13|TRBD1|.|TRBV24-1|TRBJ1-2
TGTGCCACCAGTGATCCACAGGGGTATGGCTACACCTTC
CATSDPQGYGYTF
>16|TRBD1|.|TRBV6-5|TRBJ1-3
TGTGCCAGCAGTTACTCCCCCCGACAGGGAACAAACACCATATATTTT
CASSYSPRQGTNTIYF
>13|.|.|TRBV28|TRBJ1-2
TGTGCCAGCCGCTATATGGGCAACTATGGCTACACCTTC
CASRYMGNYGYTF
>16|.|.|TRBV7-2|TRBJ1-4
TGTGCCAGCAGCTCGGGACGGCGGGGAGCTAATGAAAAACTGTTTTTT
CASSSGRRGANEKLFF
>18|TRBD2|.|TRBV28|TRBJ2-1
TGTGCCAGCAGTCAACCAGGACTAGCGGGGGGCCTAAGGAATGAGCAGTTCTTC
CASSQPGLAGGLRNEQFF
>16|TRBD1|.|TRBV19|TRBJ2-3
TGTGCCAGTAACAACAGGGGGCATCCTAGCACAGATACGCAGTATTTT
CASNNRGHPSTDTQYF
>15|TRBD1|.|TRBV5-4|TRBJ2-3
TGTGCCAGCAGCTTACAGGGGGCCGGGACAGATACGCAGTATTTT
CASSLQGAGTDTQYF
>15|TRBD1|few|TRBV9|TRBJ2-2
TGTGCCAGCAGCGTAGGAGACAGGGACACCGGGGAGCTGTTTTTT
CASSVGDRDTGELFF
>15|.|.|TRBV25-1|TRBJ1-4
TGTGCCAGCAGTGAATATACAGGAGCTAATGAAAAACTGTTTTTT
CASSEYTGANEKLFF
>11|.|.|TRBV6-6|TRBJ1-1
TGTGCCAGTGCCAAAGGGGCTGAAGCTTTCTTT
CASAKGAEAFF